A single sample is the source of the 24 T cell receptor beta chains below, sequenced in a study of T cell responses to AZD1222 COVID-19 vaccine. The assay was immunoSEQ multiplex PCR, and TCRdb's table has in-frame clones only and misses some. The sample comprises roughly 140,000 clones, about 91% of which are singletons, and 9.3% rests with the top ten. Sequences were derived from peripheral blood, sampled 28 days after the second AZD1222 dose. All receptors derive from an adult who received the AZD1222 COVID-19 vaccine.

The genes are TRBV6-5 and TRBJ1-1; 8 bases line up with TRBD1. Germline V gene lookup returns CDR1 MNHEY and CDR2 SVGAGI. The CDR3 loop spans 13 amino acids. Trimming took 7 bases from V and 10 from J; bases not matched to a gene: 11. CDR3 amino acids: CASTSSGGLGAFF. DNA of the CDR3: TGTGCCAGCACCAGCTCAGGGGGCTTGGGAGCTTTCTTT.

The V call is TRBV19, the J call TRBJ1-1; possibly TRBD1 for D (5 bases). The V end was cut by 7 bases, the J end by 8 bases, with 23 bases between. There are 15 residues in the CDR3. Germline V gene lookup returns CDR1 LNHDA and CDR2 SQIVND (reference sequence). CDR3 region: CASTTLGGSWDEAFF. The CDR3 coding sequence is TGTGCCAGTACTACCCTTGGGGGTTCATGGGACGAAGCTTTCTTT.

J is TRBJ1-2 and V is TRBV14; D is undetermined. The CDR3 spans 14 residues. V was clipped by 4 bases and J by 3 bases, with 12 bases between them. Germline V gene data show CDR1 as SGHDN and CDR2 as FVKESK. The CDR3 coding sequence is TGTGCCAGCAGCCTCACGACACTATACTATGGCTACACCTTC. This codes for CASSLTTLYYGYTF.

The chain combines TRBV28 with TRBJ2-3; D gene ambiguous. CDR1 is MDHEN and CDR2 is SYDVKM in the germline V gene. The CDR3 consists of 14 residues. Trimming cost V 4 bases and J 9 bases, with 17 bases left between them. The CDR3: CASSSPFREATQYF. DNA of the CDR3: TGTGCCAGCAGTTCCCCCTTTAGGGAAGCAACGCAGTATTTT. Supplemented by reference TRBV28 and TRBJ2-3, the full variable domain reads DVKVTQSSRYLVKRTGEKVFLECVQDMDHENMFWYRQDPGLGLRLIYFSYDVKMKEKGDIPEGYSVSREKKERFSLILESASTNQTSMYLCASSSPFREATQYFGPGTRLTVL.

The CDR3 nucleotides are TGTGCCAGCAGCCAAGAGCGGGGGGGAGAGTTCTTC. It is translated as CASSQERGGEFF. The V and J genes are TRBV3-1 (or the pseudogene TRBV3-2) and TRBJ2-1, with 9 bases that match TRBD2. Germline V gene lookup returns CDR1 LGHDT and CDR2 YNNKEL (reference sequence). The CDR3 length is 12 residues. V was clipped by 0 bases and J by 14 bases; unmatched bases: 2.

The chain joins TRBV19 to TRBJ1-4; D is undetermined. Germline values: CDR1 LNHDA, CDR2 SQIVND (reference sequence). This CDR3 has 16 amino acids. V was shortened by 1 base and J by 0 bases, with 9 bases between the two germline ends. The CDR3 coding sequence is TGTGCCAGTAGTATAGGATATCCGGCAACTAATGAAAAACTGTTTTTT. Its translation: CASSIGYPATNEKLFF. The whole variable domain, filled in from reference TRBV19 and TRBJ1-4, reads DGGITQSPKYLFRKEGQNVTLSCEQNLNHDAMYWYRQDPGQGLRLIYYSQIVNDFQKGDIAEGYSVSREKKESFPLTVTSAQKNPTAFYLCASSIGYPATNEKLFFGSGTQLSVL.

The V call is TRBV6-5, the J call TRBJ2-7; a possible D gene is TRBD2 (6 bases). Trimming shortened V by 6 bases and J by 4 bases, and 16 bases separated the two germline ends. In germline, CDR1 is MNHEY, CDR2 SVGAGI. This CDR3 has 14 amino acids. The CDR3: CASRAGTLIYEQYF. CDR3 DNA sequence: TGTGCCAGCAGGGCCGGGACTTTGATATACGAGCAGTACTTC.

V usage is TRBV19 and J usage is TRBJ2-2; tentatively, D is TRBD1 (6 bases). V gave up 5 bases and J gave up 5 bases, with 15 bases separating them. The CDR3 length is 15 residues. Per germline, CDR1 LNHDA and CDR2 SQIVND (reference sequence). As DNA, the CDR3 is TGTGCCAGTAGTTCAACCGGGACACCGACCGGGGAGCTGTTTTTT. Its protein is CASSSTGTPTGELFF. Together with reference TRBV19 and TRBJ2-2, the CDR3 gives the full variable domain: DGGITQSPKYLFRKEGQNVTLSCEQNLNHDAMYWYRQDPGQGLRLIYYSQIVNDFQKGDIAEGYSVSREKKESFPLTVTSAQKNPTAFYLCASSSTGTPTGELFFGEGSRLTVL.

The V and J genes are TRBV4-3 and TRBJ1-2; D is undetermined. The CDR3 has 15 amino acids. Germline CDR1 is LGHNA and CDR2 is YSLEER. Trimming removed 0 bases from V and 4 bases from J, with 12 bases in between. CDR3 amino acids: CASSQEMGRGYGYTF. The CDR3 region has the DNA TGCGCCAGCAGCCAAGAAATGGGTCGCGGCTATGGCTACACCTTC.

The chain links TRBV5-8 to TRBJ1-5; no definite D call. The CDR3 sequence is 11 residues long. V dropped 1 base and J dropped 5 bases, with 1 base sitting between them. Germline V gives CDR1 SGHTS, CDR2 YDEGEE. CDR3 in amino acids: CASSLYQPQHF. The CDR3 bases are TGTGCCAGCAGCTTGTATCAGCCCCAGCATTTT.

This chain uses TRBV29-1 with TRBJ1-1; TRBD1 aligns across 8 bases. Germline V lookup: CDR1 SQVTM, CDR2 ANQGSEA. V shed 7 bases and J 1 base; nucleotides not matched to a gene: 5. CDR3 length: 13 residues. The CDR3 DNA is TGCAGCGGCGGACAGGGCCAGAACACTGAAGCTTTCTTT. Translating gives CSGGQGQNTEAFF.

The table lists this clone with a few counts. The rearrangement uses TRBV11-1 and TRBJ1-1; 8 bases are shared with TRBD1. Trimming removed 2 bases from V and 6 bases from J; junction bases left unmatched: 8. The germline V gene has CDR1 SGHAT and CDR2 FQDESV (reference sequence). The CDR3 spans 15 residues. CDR3 DNA: TGTGCCAGCAGCTTACGGCGGACAGGGAAGCCTGAAGCTTTCTTT. Translation gives CASSLRRTGKPEAFF.

The chain carries TRBV5-1 and TRBJ2-5, with D maybe TRBD2 (6 bases). Germline CDR1 is SGHRS and CDR2 is YFSETQ. The CDR3 has 16 amino acids. Trimming took 5 bases from V and 4 from J, leaving 21 bases between them. The CDR3 sequence: CASSRFSGGYGETQYF. In DNA, the CDR3 is TGCGCCAGCAGTCGATTCTCCGGGGGTTATGGAGAGACCCAGTACTTC. The full variable domain, its missing parts supplied by reference TRBV5-1 and TRBJ2-5, is KAGVTQTPRYLIKTRGQQVTLSCSPISGHRSVSWYQQTPGQGLQFLFEYFSETQRNKGNFPGRFSGRQFSNSRSEMNVSTLELGDSALYLCASSRFSGGYGETQYFGPGTRLLVL.

The V gene is TRBV28, the J gene TRBJ2-1; the D is unclear. The CDR3 extends over 14 amino acids. In germline, CDR1 is MDHEN, CDR2 SYDVKM. V lost 6 bases and J 9 bases, leaving 18 bases between the germline ends. For the CDR3, the DNA is TGTGCCAGCAGCCCAACTCTTTCCGGCAGTGAGCAGTTCTTC. Translation gives CASSPTLSGSEQFF.

The J gene is TRBJ1-6, the V gene TRBV12-3 or TRBV12-4; TRBD1 matches at 9 bases. This CDR3 is built from 13 residues. V dropped 6 bases and J dropped 10; count of bases not matched to a gene: 4. For the CDR3, the DNA is TGTGCCAGCAGCCGCACAGGGGGCTCACCCCTCCACTTT. Its protein product is CASSRTGGSPLHF.

This clone came up once. The chain has TRBV27 and TRBJ2-3; D uncertain. The CDR3 sequence is 14 residues long. Trimming removed 5 bases at V and 4 bases at J, with 13 bases between. CDR1 MNHEY and CDR2 SMNVEV come from the germline V gene (reference sequence). The DNA for the CDR3 is TGTGCCAGCAGTAAGACCCTAGACCCAGATACGCAGTATTTT. Its translation is CASSKTLDPDTQYF.

The genes are TRBV6-5 and TRBJ1-1; maybe TRBD1 (6 bases). Trimming left V 10 bases short and J 0 bases short, with 18 bases between. This CDR3 region has 15 residues. Germline CDR1 is MNHEY and CDR2 is SVGAGI. The CDR3, as DNA: TGTGCCATCCGATCGAAGGGGGGGATGAACACTGAAGCTTTCTTT. Protein sequence: CAIRSKGGMNTEAFF.

The V call is TRBV29-1, the J call TRBJ1-1, with 8 positions matching TRBD1. The CDR3 runs to 13 residues. The V and J ends lost 7 bases and 5 bases, in that order; junction bases with no gene match: 9. Per germline, CDR1 SQVTM and CDR2 ANQGSEA. CDR3 bases: TGCAGCGCGGCGACACAGGGGGGTACTGAAGCTTTCTTT. As protein: CSAATQGGTEAFF.

The chain combines TRBV29-1 with TRBJ1-2, with D unclear. Between the trimmed V and J ends, which lost 6 bases and 6 bases, there was a span of 17 bases. There are 13 residues in the CDR3. Germline CDR1 SQVTM, CDR2 ANQGSEA. The CDR3 DNA sequence: TGCAGCGTCCCCAAAGGGTTGAACGATGGCTACACCTTC. Its protein is CSVPKGLNDGYTF.

The chain employs TRBV7-9 and TRBJ1-5, with D uncertain. Trimming took 2 bases from V and 6 from J, leaving 11 bases between them. CDR1 is SEHNR and CDR2 is FQNEAQ in the germline V gene (reference sequence). The CDR3 sequence is 14 residues long. This CDR3 reads CASSLPGFGQPQHF. As DNA, the CDR3 is TGTGCCAGCAGCTTACCGGGGTTCGGTCAGCCCCAGCATTTT. Full variable domain (rest looked up from reference TRBV7-9 and TRBJ1-5): DTGVSQNPRHKITKRGQNVTFRCDPISEHNRLYWYRQTLGQGPEFLTYFQNEAQLEKSRLLSDRFSAERPKGSFSTLEIQRTEQGDSAMYLCASSLPGFGQPQHFGDGTRLSIL.

V and J are TRBV9 and TRBJ2-2; D remains ambiguous. The CDR3 covers 15 residues. CDR1 and CDR2 (germline): SGDLS, YYNGEE. V gave up 0 bases and J gave up 3 bases, with 9 bases separating them. CDR3 sequence: CASSVVGLDTGELFF. CDR3 coding DNA: TGTGCCAGCAGCGTAGTGGGGTTAGACACCGGGGAGCTGTTTTTT. Combining the CDR3 with reference TRBV9 and TRBJ2-2 gives the whole variable domain DSGVTQTPKHLITATGQRVTLRCSPRSGDLSVYWYQQSLDQGLQFLIQYYNGEERAKGNILERFSAQQFPDLHSELNLSSLELGDSALYFCASSVVGLDTGELFFGEGSRLTVL.

The chain employs TRBV3-1 (or the pseudogene TRBV3-2) and TRBJ1-2; D is perhaps TRBD1 (6 bases). CDR3 length: 15 amino acids. Deletions cut 6 bases from V and 4 bases from J, with 18 bases between. Germline CDR1 and CDR2: LGHDT and YNNKEL (reference sequence). The CDR3 DNA is TGTGCCAGCAGTCAAAGGGGGGCGCGTGGCTATGGCTACACCTTC. Amino acids: CASSQRGARGYGYTF.

The V and J genes are TRBV5-8 and TRBJ2-3; 7 nucleotides match TRBD2. Losses at the gene ends were 0 bases for V and 6 bases for J; bases not matched to a gene: 10. Germline values: CDR1 SGHTS, CDR2 YDEGEE. CDR3 length: 16 residues. The CDR3 bases are TGTGCCAGCAGCTTGGGGGACTACCCCTCGTCGGATACGCAGTATTTT. Translation: CASSLGDYPSSDTQYF.

The sample holds one count of this clone. The genes are TRBV4-1 and TRBJ2-3; TRBD2 might be the D (5 bases). The CDR3 totals 16 residues. Germline V lookup: CDR1 MGHRA, CDR2 YSYEKL. The V end was cut by 1 base, the J end by 1 base, with 12 bases between. Here the CDR3 DNA reads TGCGCCAGCAGCCAAGGGGCTAGCTCAGGCACAGATACGCAGTATTTT. This gives the protein CASSQGASSGTDTQYF.